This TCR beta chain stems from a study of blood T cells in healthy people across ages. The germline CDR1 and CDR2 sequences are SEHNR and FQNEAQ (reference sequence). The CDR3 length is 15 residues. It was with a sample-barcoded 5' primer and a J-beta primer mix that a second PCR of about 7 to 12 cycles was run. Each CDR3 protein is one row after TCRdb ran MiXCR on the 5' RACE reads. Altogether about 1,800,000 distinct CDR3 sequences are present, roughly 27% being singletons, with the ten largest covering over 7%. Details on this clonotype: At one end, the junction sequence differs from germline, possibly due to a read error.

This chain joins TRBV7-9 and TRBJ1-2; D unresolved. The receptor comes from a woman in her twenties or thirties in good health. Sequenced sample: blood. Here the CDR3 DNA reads TGTTCCAGCAGAGACCTCGTTGGACTAAACTATGGCTACACCTTC. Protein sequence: CSSRDLVGLNYGYTF.